This section outlines one T cell receptor beta chain sequence together with its context. The target antigen is unknown. This record comes from a study of OX40 agonist ivuxolimab in advanced cancers. The overall study: Patients receiving dose escalation had hepatocellular carcinoma, melanoma, renal cell or head and neck cancer. Study-level findings and limits: Low normalized clonal expansion also occurred in some nonresponding patients.

Patients with autoimmune history or systemic immunosuppression were excluded. Assay: immunoSEQ multiplex PCR; the TCRdb copy retains only in-frame clones and omits some. The data contain fewer than 60,000 clones, approximately 81% of them singletons. The V gene's germline CDR1 is SGHVS and CDR2 FNYEAQ. This CDR3 is 17 amino acids long. Trimming took 0 bases from V and 7 from J; bases not matched to a gene: 9. Sequences were derived from CD4+ or CD8+ T cells sorted from blood, sampled in a trial of the OX40 agonist ivuxolimab. The chain links TRBV7-6 to TRBJ2-1; 10 positions agree with TRBD2. The TCR originated in an adult with an advanced solid tumor such as melanoma, head and neck, liver or kidney cancer. The CDR3, as DNA: TGTGCCAGCAGCTTAGCGAGCGGGGGGGCTTTACTAAATGAGCAGTTCTTC. It yields the protein CASSLASGGALLNEQFF.